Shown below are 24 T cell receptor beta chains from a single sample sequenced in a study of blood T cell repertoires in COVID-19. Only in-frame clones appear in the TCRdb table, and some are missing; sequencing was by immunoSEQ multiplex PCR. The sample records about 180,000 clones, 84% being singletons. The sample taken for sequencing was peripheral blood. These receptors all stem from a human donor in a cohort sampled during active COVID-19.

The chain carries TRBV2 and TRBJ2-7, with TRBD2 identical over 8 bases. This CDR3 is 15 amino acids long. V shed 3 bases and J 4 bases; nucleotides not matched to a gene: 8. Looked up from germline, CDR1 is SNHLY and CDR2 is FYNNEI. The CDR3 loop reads CASSEVGGGGYEQYF. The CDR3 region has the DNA TGTGCCAGCAGTGAGGTCGGGGGGGGTGGGTACGAGCAGTACTTC.

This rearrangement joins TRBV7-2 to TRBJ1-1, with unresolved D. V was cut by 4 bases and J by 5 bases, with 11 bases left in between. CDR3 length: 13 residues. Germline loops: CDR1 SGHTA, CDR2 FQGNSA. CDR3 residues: CASSSTLGTEAFF. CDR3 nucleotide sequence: TGTGCCAGCAGCTCAACTCTCGGTACTGAAGCTTTCTTT.

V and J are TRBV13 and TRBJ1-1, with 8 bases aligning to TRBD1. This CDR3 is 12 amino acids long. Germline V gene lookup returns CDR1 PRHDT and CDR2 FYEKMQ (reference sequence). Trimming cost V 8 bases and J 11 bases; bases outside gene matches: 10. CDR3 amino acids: CASEGVTGDAFF. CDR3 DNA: TGTGCCAGCGAGGGGGTGACAGGGGACGCTTTCTTT.

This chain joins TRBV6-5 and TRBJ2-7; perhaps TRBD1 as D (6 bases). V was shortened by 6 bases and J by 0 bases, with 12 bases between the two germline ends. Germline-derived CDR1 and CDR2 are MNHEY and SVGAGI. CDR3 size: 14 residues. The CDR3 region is CASRTDRSSYEQYF. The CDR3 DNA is TGTGCCAGCAGAACCGACAGGAGCTCCTACGAGCAGTACTTC.

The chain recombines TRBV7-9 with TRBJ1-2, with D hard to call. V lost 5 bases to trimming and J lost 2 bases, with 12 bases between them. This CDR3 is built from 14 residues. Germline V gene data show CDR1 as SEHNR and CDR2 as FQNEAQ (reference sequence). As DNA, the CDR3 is TGTGCCAGCAGCCTGGAGCGGCAGAACTATGGCTACACCTTC. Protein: CASSLERQNYGYTF.

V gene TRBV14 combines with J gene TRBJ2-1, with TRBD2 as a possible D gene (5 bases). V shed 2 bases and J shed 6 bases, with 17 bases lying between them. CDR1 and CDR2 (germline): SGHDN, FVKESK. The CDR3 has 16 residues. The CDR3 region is CASSQSWALRGNEQFF. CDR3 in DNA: TGTGCCAGCAGCCAATCCTGGGCCCTCCGGGGCAATGAGCAGTTCTTC. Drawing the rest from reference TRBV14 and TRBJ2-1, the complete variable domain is EAGVTQFPSHSVIEKGQTVTLRCDPISGHDNLYWYRRVMGKEIKFLLHFVKESKQDESGMPNNRFLAERTGGTYSTLKVQPAELEDSGVYFCASSQSWALRGNEQFFGPGTRLTVL.

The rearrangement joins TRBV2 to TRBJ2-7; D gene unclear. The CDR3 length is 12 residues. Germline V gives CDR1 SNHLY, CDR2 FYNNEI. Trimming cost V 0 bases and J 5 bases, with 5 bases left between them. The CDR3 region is CASSEARNEQYF. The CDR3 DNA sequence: TGTGCCAGCAGTGAAGCGAGGAACGAGCAGTACTTC.

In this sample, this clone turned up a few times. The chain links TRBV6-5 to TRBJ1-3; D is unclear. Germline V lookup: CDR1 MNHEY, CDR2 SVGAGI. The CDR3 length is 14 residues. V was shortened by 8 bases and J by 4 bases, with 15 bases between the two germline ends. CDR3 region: CASSGSLEGNTIYF. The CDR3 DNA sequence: TGTGCCAGCTCAGGTTCCTTAGAAGGAAACACCATATATTTT.

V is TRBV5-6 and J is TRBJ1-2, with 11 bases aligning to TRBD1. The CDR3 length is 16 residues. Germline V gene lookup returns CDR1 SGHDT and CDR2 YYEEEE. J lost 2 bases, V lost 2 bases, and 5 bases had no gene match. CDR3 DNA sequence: TGTGCCAGCAGCTTCCGGGACAGGGGGGTAAACTATGGCTACACCTTC. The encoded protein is CASSFRDRGVNYGYTF.

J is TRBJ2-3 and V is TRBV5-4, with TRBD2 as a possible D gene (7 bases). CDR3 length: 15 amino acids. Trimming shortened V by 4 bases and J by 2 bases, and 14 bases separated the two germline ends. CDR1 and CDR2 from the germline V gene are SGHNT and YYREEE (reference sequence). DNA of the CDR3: TGTGCCAGCAGCCAAGAGGGGGGGCCCACAGATACGCAGTATTTT. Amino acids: CASSQEGGPTDTQYF.

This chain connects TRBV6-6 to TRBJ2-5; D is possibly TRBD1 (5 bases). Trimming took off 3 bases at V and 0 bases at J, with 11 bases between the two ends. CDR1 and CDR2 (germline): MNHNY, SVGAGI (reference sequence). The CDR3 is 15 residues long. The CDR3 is CASSYLDTYQETQYF. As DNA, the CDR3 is TGTGCCAGCAGTTATTTGGACACCTACCAAGAGACCCAGTACTTC.

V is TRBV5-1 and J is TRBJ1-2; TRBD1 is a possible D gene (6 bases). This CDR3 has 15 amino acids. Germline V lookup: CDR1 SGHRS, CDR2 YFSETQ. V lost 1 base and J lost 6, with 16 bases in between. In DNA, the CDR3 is TGCGCCAGCAGCTTGACAACAGGACAGCTTAATGGCTACACCTTC. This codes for CASSLTTGQLNGYTF.

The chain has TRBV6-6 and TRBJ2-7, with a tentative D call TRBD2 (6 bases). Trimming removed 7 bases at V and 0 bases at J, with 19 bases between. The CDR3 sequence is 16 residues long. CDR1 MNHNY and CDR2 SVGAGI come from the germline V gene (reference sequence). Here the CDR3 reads CASTSERDFRSYEQYF. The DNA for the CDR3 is TGTGCCAGCACTTCAGAAAGGGACTTTCGCTCCTACGAGCAGTACTTC.

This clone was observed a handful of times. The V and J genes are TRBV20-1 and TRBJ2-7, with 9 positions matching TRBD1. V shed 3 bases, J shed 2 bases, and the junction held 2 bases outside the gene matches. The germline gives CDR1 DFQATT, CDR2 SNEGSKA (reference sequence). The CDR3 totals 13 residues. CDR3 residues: CSASGTGTYEQYF. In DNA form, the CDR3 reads TGCAGTGCTAGTGGGACAGGGACCTACGAGCAGTACTTC.

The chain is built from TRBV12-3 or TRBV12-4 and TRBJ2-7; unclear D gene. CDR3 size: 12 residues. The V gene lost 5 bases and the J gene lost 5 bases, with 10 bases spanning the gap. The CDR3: CASSQDTHEQYF. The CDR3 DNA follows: TGTGCCAGCAGTCAAGACACCCACGAGCAGTACTTC.

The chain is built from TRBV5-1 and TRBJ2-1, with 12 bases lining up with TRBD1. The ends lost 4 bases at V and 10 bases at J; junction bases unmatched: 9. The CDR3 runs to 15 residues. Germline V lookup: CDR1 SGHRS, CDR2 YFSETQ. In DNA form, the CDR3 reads TGCGCCAGCAGCCGCCGGGACAGGGGGCCCAGGGAGCAGTTCTTC. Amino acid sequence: CASSRRDRGPREQFF.

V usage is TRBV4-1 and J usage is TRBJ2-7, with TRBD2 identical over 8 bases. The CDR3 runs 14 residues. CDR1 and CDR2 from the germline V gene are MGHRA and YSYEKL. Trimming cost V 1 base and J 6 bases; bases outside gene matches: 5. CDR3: CASSQGGGQGEQYF. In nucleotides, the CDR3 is TGCGCCAGCAGCCAAGGCGGGGGGCAAGGCGAGCAGTACTTC.

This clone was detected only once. CDR3 protein: CASSFAGLLNQPQHF. The DNA for the CDR3 is TGTGCCAGCAGCTTTGCGGGGCTGCTCAATCAGCCCCAGCATTTT. The chain recombines TRBV12-1 with TRBJ1-5; TRBD1, the D gene given by the table, was not confirmed from the DNA. TRBV12-1 is noted as a pseudogene. CDR3 length: 15 residues.

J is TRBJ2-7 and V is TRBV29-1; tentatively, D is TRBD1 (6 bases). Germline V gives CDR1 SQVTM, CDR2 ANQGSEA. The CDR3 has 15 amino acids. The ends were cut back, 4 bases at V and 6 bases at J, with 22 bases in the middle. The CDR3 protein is CSVVGWARGAPEQYF. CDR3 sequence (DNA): TGCAGCGTTGTTGGTTGGGCCAGGGGAGCTCCCGAGCAGTACTTC.

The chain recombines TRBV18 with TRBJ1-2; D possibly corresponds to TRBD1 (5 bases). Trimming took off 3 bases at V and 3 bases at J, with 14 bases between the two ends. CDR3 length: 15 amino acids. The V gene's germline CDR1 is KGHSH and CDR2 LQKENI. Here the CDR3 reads CASSPEPSGDYGYTF. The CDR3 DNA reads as TGTGCCAGCTCACCTGAGCCCTCGGGGGACTATGGCTACACCTTC.

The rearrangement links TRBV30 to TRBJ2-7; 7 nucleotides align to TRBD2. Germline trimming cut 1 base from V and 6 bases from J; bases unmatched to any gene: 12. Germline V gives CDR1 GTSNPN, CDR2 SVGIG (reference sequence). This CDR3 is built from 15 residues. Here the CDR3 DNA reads TGTGCCTGGAGTGAGTGGACGGGAGGTAGCGTCGAGCAGTACTTC. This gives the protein CAWSEWTGGSVEQYF.

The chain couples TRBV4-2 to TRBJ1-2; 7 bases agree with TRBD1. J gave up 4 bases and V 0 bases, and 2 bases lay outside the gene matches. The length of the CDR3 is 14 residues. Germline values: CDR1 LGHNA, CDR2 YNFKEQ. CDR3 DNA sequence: TGTGCCAGCAGCCAAGAAAAGGGGGCCTATGGCTACACCTTC. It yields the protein CASSQEKGAYGYTF.

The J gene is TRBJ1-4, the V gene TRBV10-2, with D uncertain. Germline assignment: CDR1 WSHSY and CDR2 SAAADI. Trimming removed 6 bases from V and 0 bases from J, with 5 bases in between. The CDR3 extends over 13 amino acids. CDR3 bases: TGCGCCAGCAGCCGGTCAACTAATGAAAAACTGTTTTTT. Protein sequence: CASSRSTNEKLFF.

In DNA form, the CDR3 reads TGTGCCAGCAGTGGCGAGACAGGGCGCGAGCAGTACTTC. It encodes CASSGETGREQYF. V usage is TRBV2 and J usage is TRBJ2-7, with 7 bases aligning to TRBD1. The CDR3 loop spans 13 amino acids. Trimming took 4 bases from V and 6 from J; bases not matched to a gene: 6. In germline, CDR1 is SNHLY, CDR2 FYNNEI.